This T cell receptor (beta chain) was sequenced during a study of T cell responses to AZD1222 COVID-19 vaccine (dated by TCRdb to 2020 to 2023). About the full investigation: Because spike-specific TCR depth and breadth did not differ between the two schedules, AZD1222 recipients who got a second dose at roughly 4 weeks were pooled with those who got a second dose at roughly 12 weeks. Enrollment into the trials was organized by age into subgroups of 18-55, 56-69 and 70-plus years, and those subgroups contained approximately 150, 30 and 60 TCR-sequenced participants, respectively. TCR sequencing was performed for roughly 250 trial participants, of whom around 200 were given two doses of AZD1222 and around 25 were given two doses of MenACWY control vaccine. The full study reports these points: Because no day 14 peak-response samples were available, repertoires were characterized only after the peak T cell response. Epitopes outside the regions mutated in the B.1.351 and B.1.1.7 variants were reportedly recognized by nearly half of the unique spike-specific TCRs. The vaccine-associated CD4 TCRs covered the entire spike protein, and the dominant responses fell in regions 160-218 and 743-854. Spike-specific TCR breadth and depth rose significantly after two AZD1222 doses compared with day 0 and with MenACWY recipients. Conclusions about previously exposed vaccinees were limited because only a handful of AZD1222 recipients were SARS-CoV-2 seropositive at baseline. The 56-69-year group was small, and its depth increase did not reach significance, likely because of low power. Participants were mostly white British, with more females than males. The authors suggested clonal diversity may have been underestimated.

Taken from cysteine to phenylalanine, the CDR3 has 13 residues. This entry keeps only the CDR3 DNA: 39 bases, framed from base 1. V drops 3 bases and J drops 8 bases, leaving 13 bases in between. The germline V gene provides CDR1 WSHSY and CDR2 SAAADI. To note about this clone: Its antigen target is currently unknown. The input lacks base qualities; no much larger clone sits a single base away.

What this sample's time point label stands for: baseline before first vaccination. Samples from vaccinated people were obtained from the UK trials COV001 and COV002, which included a single-blind randomized controlled phase 2/3 trial of AZD1222 (ChAdOx1 nCoV-19) in healthy adults. For TCRbeta chain sequencing, PBMC samples were collected from trial participants at day 0 and at day 28 after the second dose. The CDR3 regions of human TCRbeta chains were analyzed by immunosequencing. Per the source publication's procedure: Repertoire TCRs were matched against a reference library of SARS-CoV-2-specific TCRs generated with the MIRA antigen-specificity platform. Breadth was defined as the fraction of unique TCRs that were SARS-CoV-2-associated, and depth was defined as the fraction of total T cells that were SARS-CoV-2-associated. Using the MIRA data, each spike-specific TCR was assigned both to the spike region to which the TCR was reactive and to a CD4 or CD8 class. Log10-transformed breadth and depth values were compared by one-way ANOVA with Sidak's multiple comparisons tests. Entries here come from immuneACCESS through TCRdb and include only in-frame sequences with V and J called. Some clones fail to appear in such tables; in the studies checked, an unresolved V gene covers under half of the shortfall, and the cause of the remainder is unknown. The D gene and trimming were derived from the DNA, and the V and J assignments and clone size from that table. In all, the sample holds roughly 200,000 clones, and around 92% of those were seen once. Clones ranked in the top ten supply about 1.2% of the sample.

The receptor's source is an adult in good health. The V gene is TRBV10-2 and the J gene is TRBJ1-2, with the D gene not confidently named. The sequencing used peripheral blood, collected on day 0 of AZD1222 vaccination. The DNA reads as follows: TGCGCCAGCAGTGACCCGGGTGATCAGGGCTACACCTTC. This gives the protein CASSDPGDQGYTF.